Presented here are 10 T cell receptor beta chains from one specimen sequenced in a study of OX40 agonist ivuxolimab in advanced cancers. Assay used: immunoSEQ multiplex PCR; TCRdb lists only in-frame clones, some missing. Counted here are some 100,000 clones, more than 85% occurring once; the ten biggest clones make up around 3.4%. Source: CD4+ or CD8+ T cells sorted from blood, taken in a trial of the OX40 agonist ivuxolimab. The receptors here all came from an adult with an advanced solid tumor such as melanoma, head and neck, liver or kidney cancer.

V gene TRBV11-3 combines with J gene TRBJ2-1; 13 positions agree with TRBD2. Unmatched junction bases numbered 13, after V lost 1 base and J lost 4 bases. Germline V gene lookup returns CDR1 SGHNT and CDR2 YENEEA. The CDR3 has 20 amino acids. This chain's CDR3 is CASSLGTLAGGPGGYNEQFF. DNA of the CDR3: TGTGCCAGCAGCTTAGGTACACTAGCGGGAGGGCCGGGGGGATACAATGAGCAGTTCTTC.

The J gene is TRBJ1-2, the V gene TRBV11-2; D not certain. With 5 bases removed from V and 4 bases from J, the gap between germline ends came to 14 bases. CDR3 size: 14 residues. Germline V CDR1 and CDR2: SGHAT, FQNNGV. CDR3 in DNA: TGTGCCAGCAGCCCCCCGGCGGCGATCTATGGCTACACCTTC. It translates to CASSPPAAIYGYTF.

The rearrangement joins TRBV5-1 to TRBJ2-7; 11 bases agree with TRBD2. The germline gives CDR1 SGHRS, CDR2 YFSETQ. The CDR3 is made up of 15 amino acids. Trimming at V came to 1 base and at J to 5 bases, leaving 5 bases not matched to a gene. CDR3 region: CASSLSPSGRNEQYF. The CDR3 DNA is TGCGCCAGCAGCTTGTCCCCTAGCGGGAGGAACGAGCAGTACTTC.

The chain couples TRBV5-1 to TRBJ1-2; no clear D. Germline lookup yields CDR1 SGHRS and CDR2 YFSETQ. The V gene lost 7 bases and the J gene lost 1 base, with 14 bases spanning the gap. This CDR3 comprises 14 residues. The CDR3, as DNA: TGCGCCAGCTCCTCTAGATGGAATAACTATGGCTACACCTTC. It translates to CASSSRWNNYGYTF.

The rearrangement links TRBV5-4 to TRBJ2-5, with D tentatively TRBD1 (6 bases). Germline CDR1 reads SGHNT; CDR2 reads YYREEE (reference sequence). There are 14 residues in the CDR3. Trimming removed 3 bases from V and 1 base from J, with 10 bases in between. The CDR3 here is CASSSTGTQETQYF. DNA for the CDR3: TGTGCCAGCAGCTCCACAGGGACCCAAGAGACCCAGTACTTC.

V and J are TRBV5-1 and TRBJ2-2; 7 nucleotides line up with TRBD1. Germline CDR1 and CDR2: SGHRS and YFSETQ. V lost 0 bases to trimming and J lost 4 bases; unmatched junction nucleotides: 0. The CDR3 totals 14 residues. CDR3 protein: CASSLAGGTGELFF. The CDR3 coding sequence is TGCGCCAGCAGCTTGGCAGGGGGCACCGGGGAGCTGTTTTTT.

The chain employs TRBV6-5 and TRBJ2-7; possibly TRBD1 for D (6 bases). CDR1 is MNHEY, CDR2 SVGAGI, per germline. The germline V and J ends were trimmed by 2 bases and 2 bases, with 10 bases remaining between them. The CDR3 consists of 14 residues. CDR3 protein: CASSYGTSAYEQYF. CDR3 sequence (DNA): TGTGCCAGCAGTTACGGGACAAGTGCCTACGAGCAGTACTTC.

CDR3 loop: CASSPWGYPDTQYF. The CDR3 DNA is TGTGCCAGCAGCCCCTGGGGGTACCCAGATACGCAGTATTTT. J is TRBJ2-3 and V is TRBV7-3; D could derive from TRBD1 or TRBD2 (5 bases each). Germline-derived CDR1 and CDR2 are SGHTA and FQGTGA. The CDR3 loop spans 14 amino acids. V was clipped by 5 bases and J by 4 bases, with 13 bases between them.

V gene TRBV7-2 combines with J gene TRBJ1-5, with 7 bases lining up with TRBD1. CDR1 and CDR2 (germline): SGHTA, FQGNSA. The CDR3 loop spans 18 amino acids. After removal of 5 bases from V and 0 bases from J, the junction contained 13 bases not matched to a gene. The CDR3 protein is CASSPTGTDFYSNQPQHF. The CDR3 coding sequence is TGTGCCAGCAGCCCAACCGGGACAGATTTTTATAGCAATCAGCCCCAGCATTTT.

V gene TRBV7-2 combines with J gene TRBJ1-2, with D maybe TRBD1 (6 bases). The ends were cut back, 10 bases at V and 8 bases at J, with 17 bases in the middle. CDR3 length: 12 amino acids. In germline, CDR1 is SGHTA, CDR2 FQGNSA. CDR3 sequence (DNA): TGTGCCACCATGATGGGGGGCGCGGGCTACACCTTC. Its protein product is CATMMGGAGYTF. Combining the CDR3 with reference TRBV7-2 and TRBJ1-2 gives the whole variable domain GAGVSQSPSNKVTEKGKDVELRCDPISGHTALYWYRQSLGQGLEFLIYFQGNSAPDKSGLPSDRFSAERTGGSVSTLTIQRTQQEDSAVYLCATMMGGAGYTFGSGTRLTVV.